This TCR beta chain was profiled in a study of cytotoxic CD8 clonotypes in ibrutinib-treated CLL. Trimming removed 2 bases from V and 7 bases from J, with 9 bases in between. CDR3 length equals 12 residues. Germline values: CDR1 MNHEY, CDR2 SMNVEV (reference sequence). TCRdb's table, derived via immunoSEQ multiplex PCR, lists solely in-frame clones and lacks some. The sample includes approximately 140,000 clones, approximately 90% seen only once; the top ten take 10% to 12%. V and J are TRBV27 and TRBJ2-7; either TRBD1 or TRBD2 may fit D (5 bases each). This clonotype was sampled from a human donor with chronic lymphocytic leukemia. The starting material was PBMCs, obtained after 12 months of ibrutinib treatment. CDR3 nucleotides: TGTGCCAGCAGTTTACAGGGAGTGGAGCAGTACTTC. Translating it yields CASSLQGVEQYF.